This paragraph covers one T cell receptor beta chain sequence. Authors' analysis steps: Amplification with reference gene primers provided the estimates of nucleated cell counts. TCRdb keeps only in-frame clones here, not all; method: immunoSEQ multiplex PCR. V and J calls and clone size come straight from that table; D and trimming were deduced from the DNA. The sample lists 25,000 to 30,000 clones; under 90% were seen once. This sample was taken from a study of blood T cell repertoires in COVID-19. Study in general: Spain, Italy and the United States supplied samples that represented acute and convalescent COVID-19. Sources were T cells, B-cell-depleted T cells, or PBMCs; the material itself was cDNA or gDNA.

Trimming removed 5 bases from V and 5 bases from J; junction bases left unmatched: 8. Germline values: CDR1 SGHTA, CDR2 FQGNSA. The CDR3 consists of 15 residues. Input material: peripheral blood. The chain carries TRBV7-2 and TRBJ2-5; 10 nucleotides agree with TRBD1. This receptor was obtained from a woman of 80 years or more with acute or convalescent COVID-19. The CDR3 is CASSSRTGGMETQYF. The CDR3 bases are TGTGCCAGCAGCAGTAGGACAGGGGGGATGGAGACCCAGTACTTC.